A selection of T cell receptor beta chains follows, all from one sample in a study of a mutant IDH1 vaccine in newly diagnosed glioma. These receptors have no known antigen. Profiled with immunoSEQ multiplex PCR; TCRdb holds only in-frame clones, not every one. Of roughly 60,000 clones in the sample, about four fifths are singletons; the top ten hold roughly 5.7%. Sample: PBMCs, taken from a glioma patient whose treatment included an IDH1 peptide vaccine. All receptors derive from a man in his forties with glioma. Each CDR3 is given with its conserved first and last residue. The D gene is left open where the match is weak. Not every row has a clone size; where given, it reads once, few, many or a size class.

>TRBV6-4|NA|TRBJ2-3|NA
TGTGCCAGCAGTCTAGGAAGGGGGGGCGCAGATACGCAGTATTTT
CASSLGRGGADTQYF
>TRBV6-6|few|TRBJ2-7|NA
TGTGCCAGCACTACAAGGGGGGACGGGGACGAGCAGTACTTC
CASTTRGDGDEQYF
>TRBV6-5|NA|TRBJ2-7|TRBD1
TGTGCCAGCAGGAAGACAGGGCTCGACGAGCAGTACTTC
CASRKTGLDEQYF
>TRBV4-1|NA|TRBJ2-7|NA
TGCGCCAGCAGCCAAGGCGTGACGGCAGGTTACGAGCAGTACTTC
CASSQGVTAGYEQYF
>TRBV29-1|once|TRBJ2-4|TRBD2
TGCAGCGCACAAGCGGGGGGGGAAGGGATTCAGTACTTC
CSAQAGGEGIQYF
>TRBV7-2|NA|TRBJ2-1|TRBD2
TGTGCCAGCAGACTAGGGGCAAGCGGGGGGAGGGCTGAGCAGTTCTTC
CASRLGASGGRAEQFF
>TRBV28|NA|TRBJ1-5|TRBD1
TGTGCCAGCAGTATCTCGGGGACAGGGGGCAATCAGCCCCAGCATTTT
CASSISGTGGNQPQHF
>TRBV29-1|once|TRBJ1-2|NA
TGCAGCGTTTGGGGGGGGGAGCCTGGCTACACCTTC
CSVWGGEPGYTF
>TRBV7-8|NA|TRBJ2-1|NA
TGTGCCAGCAGCCTCTGGTCAGAACGGGATGAGCAGTTCTTC
CASSLWSERDEQFF
>TRBV23-1|once|TRBJ1-5|TRBD1
TGCGCCAGCAGGGGAACAGGGGCTGGCCAGCCCCAGCATTTT
CASRGTGAGQPQHF
>TRBV4-3|NA|TRBJ1-6|TRBD1
TGCGCCAGCAGCCTTAAGGGGGCAGGTCCCTATAATTCACCCCTCCACTTT
CASSLKGAGPYNSPLHF
>TRBV5-1|NA|TRBJ2-7|TRBD1
TGCGCCAGCAGCTTGGCCCAAGGGACAGGGGTTCCCTACGAGCAGTACTTC
CASSLAQGTGVPYEQYF
>TRBV4-3|NA|TRBJ2-2|NA
TGCGCCAGCAGCCAAGAGCTAGGGATCGGCGGGGAGCTGTTTTTT
CASSQELGIGGELFF
>TRBV7-2|NA|TRBJ1-3|NA
TGTGCCAGCAGCTCGGGGGACCGCCTTAGCTCTGGAAACACCATATATTTT
CASSSGDRLSSGNTIYF
>TRBV12-1|NA|TRBJ2-7|NA
TGTGCCAGCAGCTCGCCCAGGGGTCCCACCTACGAGCAGTACTTC
CASSSPRGPTYEQYF
>TRBV28|few|TRBJ2-2|NA
TGTGCCAGCATAGATCGGGGAACCGGGGAGCTGTTTTTT
CASIDRGTGELFF
>TRBV10-3|NA|TRBJ2-7|NA
TGTGCCATCAGTGAGTGGGGGTCCTCCTACGAGCAGTACTTC
CAISEWGSSYEQYF
>TRBV11-2|NA|TRBJ1-5|TRBD1
TGTGCCAGCAGCTTAGGGACAGGGGGCCAGCCCCAGCATTTT
CASSLGTGGQPQHF
>TRBV19|once|TRBJ2-7|TRBD1
TGTGCCAGTAGTAACGACAGGGGGTCCTACGAGCAGTACTTC
CASSNDRGSYEQYF
>TRBV29-1|few|TRBJ1-1|NA
TGCAGCGTTGAGGGTTTCGCTGAAGCTTTCTTT
CSVEGFAEAFF
>TRBV2|few|TRBJ1-5|NA
TGTGCCAGCAGTGAAGCGTCGGGGTGGCAGCCCCAGCATTTT
CASSEASGWQPQHF
>TRBV13|once|TRBJ2-2|TRBD1
TGTGCCAGCAGCTTAGAGGACAGGGTAGACACCGGGGAGCTGTTTTTT
CASSLEDRVDTGELFF
>TRBV5-4|NA|TRBJ2-3|NA
TGTGCCAGCAGCGCCGTTTATTTGGACACAGATACGCAGTATTTT
CASSAVYLDTDTQYF
>TRBV5-1|NA|TRBJ2-3|NA
TGCGCCAGCAGCTTGGCCGCGACAACTAGCACAGATACGCAGTATTTT
CASSLAATTSTDTQYF
>TRBV9|NA|TRBJ2-3|TRBD2
TGTGCCAGCAGCGTAGATGGTAGCGGGAGGACAGATACGCAGTATTTT
CASSVDGSGRTDTQYF
>TRBV5-8|once|TRBJ2-2|TRBD2
TGTGCCAGCAGCCACTTTAGCGGGTCCACACCCGGGGAGCTGTTTTTT
CASSHFSGSTPGELFF